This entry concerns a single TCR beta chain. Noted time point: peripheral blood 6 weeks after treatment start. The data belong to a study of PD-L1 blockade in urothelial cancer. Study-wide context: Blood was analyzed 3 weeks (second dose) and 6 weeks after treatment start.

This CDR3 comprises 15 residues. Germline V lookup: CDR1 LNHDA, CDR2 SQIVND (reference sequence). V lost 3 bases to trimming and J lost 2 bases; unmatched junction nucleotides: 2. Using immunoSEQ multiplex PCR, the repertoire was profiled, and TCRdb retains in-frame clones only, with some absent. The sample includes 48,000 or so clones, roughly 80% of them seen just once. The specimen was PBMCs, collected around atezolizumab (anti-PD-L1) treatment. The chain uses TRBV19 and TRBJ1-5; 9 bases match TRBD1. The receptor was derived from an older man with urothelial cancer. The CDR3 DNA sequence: TGTGCCAGTAGTATGGACAGGGGCGGCAATCAGCCCCAGCATTTT. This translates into CASSMDRGGNQPQHF.